These 9 T cell receptor beta chains were all obtained from the same sample, sequenced in a study of tumor and adjacent non-tumor tissue in lung cancer. The library came from three nested PCR rounds adapted from ARM-PCR protocols. TCRdb independently ran MiXCR on the multiplex PCR reads; one entry per CDR3 protein. This sample has about 90,000 distinct CDR3 sequences; more than 75% occur once, and the top ten carry 21%. RNA was extracted from bulk tissue without any cell sorting. More than 3 cm separated this lung sample from the edge of the tumor. The sequenced sample was distant non-tumor lung tissue. The receptors come from a woman aged 45-60 years with non-small cell lung cancer.

Many counts were recorded for this clonotype. Possible read error: a much larger clone is one base away. This chain uses TRBV11-1 with TRBJ2-1; a possible D gene is TRBD2 (6 bases). Germline values: CDR1 SGHAT, CDR2 FQDESV (reference sequence). This CDR3 is 13 amino acids long. The CDR3 region is CASSAADYNGQFF. CDR3 DNA: TGTGCCAGCAGCGCCGCGGACTACAATGGGCAGTTCTTC.

This clonotype is deemed medium-sized (0.01 to 0.1%). V gene TRBV11-2 combines with J gene TRBJ2-1; no definite D call. The germline gives CDR1 SGHAT, CDR2 FQNNGV. The CDR3 has 15 amino acids. Trimming left V 0 bases short and J 8 bases short, with 14 bases between. CDR3 nucleotides: TGTGCCAGCAGCTTAGATTGCGGCGGTTGGCATGAGCAGTTCTTC. Its protein is CASSLDCGGWHEQFF.

This clonotype was seen repeatedly, ten times or more. The rearrangement uses TRBV5-1 and TRBJ2-3; 8 bases align to TRBD2. The CDR3 loop spans 15 amino acids. V gave up 5 bases and J gave up 4 bases; unmatched junction bases: 9. Germline V gene data show CDR1 as SGHRS and CDR2 as YFSETQ. The CDR3 DNA reads as TGCGCCAGCAGTCCGGCGGGAGGTATCGCAGATACGCAGTATTTT. Translating it yields CASSPAGGIADTQYF. The variable domain in full, with the rest retrieved from reference TRBV5-1 and TRBJ2-3, is KAGVTQTPRYLIKTRGQQVTLSCSPISGHRSVSWYQQTPGQGLQFLFEYFSETQRNKGNFPGRFSGRQFSNSRSEMNVSTLELGDSALYLCASSPAGGIADTQYFGPGTRLTVL.

The chain carries TRBV6-5 and TRBJ1-2, with D possibly being TRBD1 (6 bases). The CDR3 extends over 15 amino acids. The V end was cut by 7 bases, the J end by 5 bases, with 20 bases between. Germline CDR1 is MNHEY and CDR2 is SVGAGI. The CDR3 DNA sequence: TGTGCCAGCACTTTAAGACAGGCAGCTGATTATGGCTACACCTTC. Its protein product is CASTLRQAADYGYTF.

The chain uses TRBV6-4 and TRBJ1-4; no definite D call. This CDR3 contains 13 residues. V gave up 7 bases and J gave up 10 bases, with 16 bases separating them. CDR1 and CDR2 (germline): MRHNA, SNTAGT. The CDR3 spells CASTEDEEGKLFF. The CDR3 DNA is TGTGCCAGCACTGAAGACGAGGAAGGAAAACTGTTTTTT.

This clonotype was recorded a few times. In this CDR3 the conserved last residue, phenylalanine or tryptophan, is missing, so a read error is likely. V is TRBV20-1 and J is TRBJ1-4; possibly TRBD1 for D (5 bases). The germline V gene has CDR1 DFQATT and CDR2 SNEGSKA (reference sequence). The ends were cut back, 7 bases at V and 7 bases at J, with 16 bases in the middle. This CDR3 spans 13 amino acids. The CDR3 loop reads CSVNGAPTEKLFY. In nucleotides, the CDR3 is TGCAGTGTTAACGGGGCCCCTACTGAAAAACTGTTTTAT.

The chain is built from TRBV19 and TRBJ2-7, with D perhaps matching TRBD2 (6 bases). The germline V gene has CDR1 LNHDA and CDR2 SQIVND (reference sequence). V lost 6 bases and J lost 5, with 14 bases in between. CDR3 length: 13 amino acids. The CDR3 bases are TGTGCCAGTAGCGGAAGAGGGAGGAACGAGCAGTACTTC. This gives the protein CASSGRGRNEQYF.

This clonotype has a count of ten or more. The genes are TRBV28 and TRBJ2-1; no definite D call. Deletions cut 8 bases from V and 0 bases from J, with 8 bases between. CDR1 MDHEN and CDR2 SYDVKM come from the germline V gene. CDR3 size: 13 residues. The CDR3 DNA sequence: TGTGCCAGCTCGCTGAGCTCCTACAATGAGCAGTTCTTC. Translation gives CASSLSSYNEQFF.

V gene TRBV6-6 combines with J gene TRBJ2-5, with 7 bases identical to TRBD1. The CDR3 loop spans 14 amino acids. CDR1 is MNHNY and CDR2 is SVGAGI in the germline V gene (reference sequence). CDR3: CSSSPQGPQETQYF. CDR3 nucleotides: TGTAGCAGCAGCCCACAGGGGCCCCAAGAGACCCAGTACTTC.